The source of this TCR beta chain is a study of vaccination and CD4 T cells after COVID-19 (dated by TCRdb to the early 2020s). Background for the entire study: Six males and four females were included in the convalescent cohort, with two Hispanic individuals, seven Caucasians, two Asians and one multiracial person represented. Each participant got two doses of either the Pfizer-BioNTech BNT162b2 vaccine (n=8) or the Moderna mRNA-1273 vaccine (n=2). Post-COVID blood samples from convalescent patients were collected a median of around 100 days after diagnosis, with a range of 35 to 161 days. Post-vaccine blood samples were taken a median of about 77 days after the second vaccine dose, with a range of roughly 14 to 250 days. Overlapping spike peptide pools from SARS-CoV-2 and from the common cold coronaviruses HCoV-NL63, HCoV-OC43 and HCoV-229E were used as culture stimuli. In control cultures, a CEFX viral epitope pool was used as positive control, an HIV-1 Nef peptide pool was used as negative control, or no peptide was added. In about 11 COVID-19 convalescent patients and 4 infection-naive healthy vaccine recipients, the spike-specific CD4+ TCR repertoire before mRNA vaccination was compared with the repertoire after mRNA vaccination. An earlier paper using these donors assessed, at the TCR clonotype level, memory CD4+ T cell crossreactivity between SARS-CoV-2 and common cold coronavirus spike proteins. Overall study outcomes, separate from this receptor: The study included relatively few convalescent patients and did not analyze early timepoints after natural infection. Of the vaccine-specific clones found in convalescent patients, nearly all (304 of 307) were mono-reactive for SARS-CoV-2 spike instead of being cross-reactive with common cold coronaviruses. The median number of SARS-CoV-2-reactive clonotypes rose from about 23 after infection to 38 after vaccination, but the change was not significant. Among the post-vaccine SARS-CoV-2-reactive clones in convalescent patients, a median around 90% showed up only after vaccination, which suggests vaccine-specific priming.

The label giving this sample's treatment or condition can be read as: roughly 10-day PBMC culture with coronavirus spike peptide pools or control peptides (ViraFEST assay). CD4+ T cells from unexposed donors were collected before the COVID-19 pandemic (2011-2018). The ViraFEST assay was used in the study, in which antigen-specific T cells were expanded with peptide pools and expanded clonotypes were subsequently identified by TCR sequencing. Each well held about 2 million PBMCs cultured in IMDM containing roughly 5.4% human AB serum and approximately 9.8 IU/ml IL-2, with 9 to 10 ug/ml peptide pools added. Half of the culture medium was replaced with fresh IL-2-containing medium on days 3 and 7. After approximately eleven days of culture, CD4+ T cells were isolated by negative selection with the EasySep CD4+ T cell isolation kit. As cell number allowed, CD4+ T cells from unexposed donors were tested for reactivity to SARS-CoV-2 S and N and to four common cold coronavirus spike pools. PBMCs were separated from whole blood using Ficoll-Paque Plus gradient centrifugation and then either used fresh or cryopreserved at -140C. In general, triplicate wells were set up for every culture condition. Leukapheresis product for the unexposed donors was bought commercially.

The receptor library was made with PCR. DNA from cultured CD4+ T cells underwent TCR sequencing with the Oncomine TCR Beta short-read assay at the Johns Hopkins FTIC core. Genomic DNA was extracted from the cultured CD4+ T cells with the QIAamp micro DNA kit. The Oncomine TCR Beta libraries from cultured CD4+ T cells were pooled using unique dual indexes and then sequenced on an Illumina iSeq 100. Per the authors' processing: Non-productive sequences were removed, and CDR3s that did not start with C, did not end with F or W, or were shorter than 7 amino acids were discarded. The MANAFEST web application identified antigen-specific clonotypes by comparing peptide-stimulated wells against reference wells and other culture wells. An FDR below 0.05, an odds ratio above 5, and a productive frequency above 0.1% in at least two of three replicate wells were required for clones to be considered positive. Clonotypes that were significantly expanded in both SARS-CoV-2 spike wells and at least one common cold coronavirus spike condition were defined as cross-reactive. Using R version 3.6.1, CDR3 homology was evaluated through Levenshtein distances (stringdist) along with unrooted phylogenetic trees (ape). The public reads were run again by TCRdb, first through fastp at Q25 and then through MiXCR, and only productive beta chains were kept. Every entry covers one CDR3 protein and lists the most common genes and DNA from its rows. TCRdb, rather than the study authors, made the V and J calls. The table for this sample lists roughly 2,500 distinct CDR3 sequences; about a quarter of them were counted only once. About 56% of the sample is in the top ten clones.

About this clonotype: This receptor's antigen is unknown. Within one base of it there is no much larger clone, and no base qualities were kept.

The receptor was derived from a human donor in good health. The specimen sequenced was CD4+ T cells from blood, cultured in vitro.

The DNA sequence is as follows: TGTGCCAGCAGCGACCGACGGAGGACCTTTGAAGCTTTCTTT. This gives the protein CASSDRRRTFEAFF. The sequence links TRBV11-1 to TRBJ1-1; no D segment can be confidently identified. V and J are truncated by 5 bases and 7 bases respectively, leaving an intervening sequence of 17 bases. The CDR3 starts with the cysteine, ends with the phenylalanine, and has 14 residues. The CDR3 DNA has 42 bases and is translated from base 1. The germline V gene (reference sequence) gives CDR1 as SGHAT and CDR2 as FQDESV.